This TCR beta chain was recovered during a study of OX40 agonist ivuxolimab in advanced cancers. Broader study findings: Near-lowest levels of clonal expansion characterized partial responders at 0.1-3.0 mg/kg. In the 0.1 to 3.0 mg/kg range, CD4+ and CD8+ blood T cells had expanded clonally by week 6. There were, on average, more expanded clones in CD8+ T cells than in CD4+.

The CDR3 totals 16 residues. Unmatched junction bases numbered 5, after V lost 1 base and J lost 4 bases. CDR1 MNHNS and CDR2 SASEGT come from the germline V gene. The repertoire was sequenced with immunoSEQ multiplex PCR; TCRdb's copy has only in-frame clones and lacks some. The table lists 50,000 or so clones, approximately 89% of them singletons. Comments on this clone: The antigen is not known.

V usage is TRBV6-1 and J usage is TRBJ2-1; 9 bases line up with TRBD2. The input for sequencing was CD4+ or CD8+ T cells sorted from blood, taken in a trial of the OX40 agonist ivuxolimab. The receptor's source is an adult with an advanced solid tumor such as melanoma, head and neck, liver or kidney cancer. CDR3 in DNA: TGTGCCAGCAGTGAAGAAGCGGGGGGCAAATACAATGAGCAGTTCTTC. Translated: CASSEEAGGKYNEQFF.